This T cell receptor beta chain was profiled in a study of regulatory T cells in long-lasting Graves disease. Arm-PCR of CDR3 regions and iRepertoire HTBI primers were the basis on which TCR beta libraries were built. TCRdb re-called the multiplex PCR reads through MiXCR, storing one row per CDR3 protein. The sample lists approximately 460,000 distinct CDR3 sequences, about a sixth seen once, with around a tenth in the top ten. Indicated time point: newly diagnosed GD, antithyroid drugs for less than 3 months. From RNA extracted from PBMCs, the TCR library was made. The germline gives CDR1 SQVTM, CDR2 ANQGSEA. The CDR3 runs 14 residues. Trimming removed 4 bases from V and 2 bases from J, with 13 bases in between. This clonotype was seen a few times. The sample was also linked to a second study, of T cells in Graves' hyperthyroidism and ophthalmopathy.

J is TRBJ2-3 and V is TRBV29-1, with D possibly matching TRBD1 (6 bases). Sequencing was performed on peripheral blood mononuclear cells (PBMCs), taken at new diagnosis, from a patient treated with antithyroid drugs. The TCR sequence derives from a woman aged 25 to 39 with Graves disease. CDR3 residues: CSVGPTGNTDTQYF. CDR3 nucleotides: TGCAGCGTTGGGCCGACAGGAAACACAGATACGCAGTATTTT.